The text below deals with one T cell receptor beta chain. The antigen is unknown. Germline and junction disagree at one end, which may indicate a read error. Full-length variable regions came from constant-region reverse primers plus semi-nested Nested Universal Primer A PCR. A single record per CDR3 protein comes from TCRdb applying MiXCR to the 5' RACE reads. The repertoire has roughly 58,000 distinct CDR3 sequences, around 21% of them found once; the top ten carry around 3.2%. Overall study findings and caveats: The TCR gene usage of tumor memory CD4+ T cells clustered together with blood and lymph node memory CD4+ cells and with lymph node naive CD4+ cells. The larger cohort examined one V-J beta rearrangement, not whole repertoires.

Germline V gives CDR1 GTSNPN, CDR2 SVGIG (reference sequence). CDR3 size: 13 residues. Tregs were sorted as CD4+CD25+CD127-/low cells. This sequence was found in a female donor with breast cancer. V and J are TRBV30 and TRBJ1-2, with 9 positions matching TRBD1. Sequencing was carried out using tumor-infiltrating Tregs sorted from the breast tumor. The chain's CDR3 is CAWGTGTNYDYTF. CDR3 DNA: TGTGCCTGGGGGACAGGGACTAACTATGACTACACCTTC.